This TCR beta chain was retrieved from a study of blood T cell repertoires in COVID-19. Looking at the study overall: T cells, B-cell-depleted T cells, or PBMCs supplied cDNA or gDNA.

Clinical history as reported by participants underpinned cohort assignment. Repertoires were generated with immunoSEQ multiplex PCR, while TCRdb's copy carries only in-frame clones and drops some. The sample carries about 300,000 clones, 85% to 90% recorded once. V was shortened by 2 bases and J by 1 base, with 14 bases between the two germline ends. Germline V gene data show CDR1 as GTSNPN and CDR2 as SVGIG (reference sequence). The CDR3 length is 16 residues. This receptor was obtained from a woman between 45 and 60 years old who had been exposed to COVID-19. The specimen was PBMCs or T cells enriched from blood (not recorded which). This rearrangement joins TRBV30 to TRBJ2-2, with D tentatively TRBD1 (6 bases). CDR3 sequence: CAWSPEDRLNTGELFF. For the CDR3, the DNA is TGTGCCTGGAGTCCCGAGGACAGACTGAACACCGGGGAGCTGTTTTTT. Combining the CDR3 with reference TRBV30 and TRBJ2-2 gives the whole variable domain SQTIHQWPATLVQPVGSPLSLECTVEGTSNPNLYWYRQAAGRGLQLLFYSVGIGQISSEVPQNLSASRPQDRQFILSSKKLLLSDSGFYLCAWSPEDRLNTGELFFGEGSRLTVL.